This T cell receptor (beta chain) was identified during a study of molecular identifiers for immune sequencing clone quantification. Remarks on this clonotype: Its antigen is as yet unknown.

General study points: The sizes of highly expanded clones could be underestimated when identical TCR molecules share a barcode.

TCRdb called the PCR reads again in MiXCR, with one record for every CDR3 protein. Of approximately 500,000 distinct CDR3 sequences in the sample, under 30% were seen once. V was trimmed by 6 bases and J by 6 bases, leaving 11 bases between them. The CDR3 contains 13 residues. Each library that profiled naive CD8 cells came from approximately 20,000 to 1,000,000 sorted cells with 10%, 30% or 50% RNA. The sequencing sample was made of naive CD8+ T cells from blood, with Jurkat cell RNA spiked in. Sample subset: FACS-sorted CD8+CD4-CCR7+CD45RA+ naive T cells. This chain links TRBV12-3 or TRBV12-4 with TRBJ2-2, with D perhaps given as TRBD1 or TRBD2 (5 bases each). This receptor was taken from a human donor in good health. Some libraries in this study had Jurkat cell RNA spiked in. In nucleotides, the CDR3 is TGTGCCAGCAGCCTGGGGACGGCCGGGGAGCTGTTTTTT. This codes for CASSLGTAGELFF.